This T cell receptor (beta chain) was recorded in a study of T cell changes during pregnancy in multiple sclerosis. This clone was recorded a few times. Clones were sequenced by immunoSEQ multiplex PCR, and TCRdb holds only the in-frame ones, with some missing. Altogether 40,000 or so clones are present, over 80% being singletons, with the ten largest covering under 30%. The CDR3 is 15 residues long. Germline values: CDR1 SGHAT, CDR2 FQNNGV. Between the trimmed V and J ends, which lost 3 bases and 0 bases, there was a span of 11 bases. Sequenced here: CD8+ T cells from peripheral blood mononuclear cells, sampled before pregnancy. V and J are TRBV11-2 and TRBJ1-1; D is uncertain. This clonotype originated in a female donor with multiple sclerosis, enrolled in a pregnancy study. CDR3: CASSFYSFMNTEAFF. The CDR3, as DNA: TGTGCCAGCAGCTTTTACAGCTTTATGAACACTGAAGCTTTCTTT. Looking up the rest from reference TRBV11-2 and TRBJ1-1 gives the full variable domain: EAGVAQSPRYKIIEKRQSVAFWCNPISGHATLYWYQQILGQGPKLLIQFQNNGVVDDSQLPKDRFSAERLKGVDSTLKIQPAKLEDSAVYLCASSFYSFMNTEAFFGQGTRLTVV.